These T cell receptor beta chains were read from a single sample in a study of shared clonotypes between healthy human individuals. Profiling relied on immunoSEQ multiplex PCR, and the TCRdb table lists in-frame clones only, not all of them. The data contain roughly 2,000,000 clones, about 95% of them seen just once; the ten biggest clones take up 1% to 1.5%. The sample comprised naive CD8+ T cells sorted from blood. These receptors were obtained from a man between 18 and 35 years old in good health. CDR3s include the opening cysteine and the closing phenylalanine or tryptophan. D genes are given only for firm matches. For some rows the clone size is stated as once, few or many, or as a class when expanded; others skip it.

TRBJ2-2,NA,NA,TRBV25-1,TGTGCCAGCACCGAAGCCCGGGAGCACACCGGGGAGCTGTTTTTT,CASTEAREHTGELFF
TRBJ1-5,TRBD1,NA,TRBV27,TGTGCCAGCAGCCCCCTGGACAGGGGTAGCAATCAGCCCCAGCATTTT,CASSPLDRGSNQPQHF
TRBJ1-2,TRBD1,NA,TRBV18,TGTGCCAGCTCTCCCGGAGGACAGGGGGCGTCTGGCTACACCTTC,CASSPGGQGASGYTF
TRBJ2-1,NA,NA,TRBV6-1,TGTGCCAGCAGTGAACCGGGACCCCTTTGGCAGTTCTTC,CASSEPGPLWQFF
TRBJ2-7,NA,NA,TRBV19,TGTGCCAGTAGTATTGGGCTAGCGATCTACGAGCAGTACTTC,CASSIGLAIYEQYF
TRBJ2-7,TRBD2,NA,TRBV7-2,TGTGCCAGCAGTATACTAGCGGGGGGCCGCTACGAGCAGTACTTC,CASSILAGGRYEQYF
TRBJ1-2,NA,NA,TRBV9,TGTGCCAGCAGCGCAGAGCCGGGACCGTACTATGGCTACACCTTC,CASSAEPGPYYGYTF
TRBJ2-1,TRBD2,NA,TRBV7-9,TGTGCCAGCAACGCCCCTCAAGCGGGGCCTGGCAATGAGCAGTTCTTC,CASNAPQAGPGNEQFF
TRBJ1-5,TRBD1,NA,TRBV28,TGTGCCAGCACCGTCCGGGACAGCGACAATCAGCCCCAGCATTTT,CASTVRDSDNQPQHF
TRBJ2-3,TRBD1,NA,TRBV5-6,TGTGCCAGCAGCTGGGGGACAGCCAGCACAGATACGCAGTATTTT,CASSWGTASTDTQYF
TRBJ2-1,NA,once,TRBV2,TGTGCCAGCAAAGGGGCCAGGCTGGGGGTCAATGAGCAGTTCTTC,CASKGARLGVNEQFF
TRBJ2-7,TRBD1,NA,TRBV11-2,TGTGCCAGCACCATAATAACCCAACAGGGGAAGGGTAGATCCTACGAGCAGTACTTC,CASTIITQQGKGRSYEQYF
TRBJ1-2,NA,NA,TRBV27,TGTGCCAGCATCCCGGTGGGGGGCTCTCCCTATGGCTACACCTTC,CASIPVGGSPYGYTF
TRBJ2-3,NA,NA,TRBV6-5,TGTGCCAGCGGTTTGACAGGTACAGATACGCAGTATTTT,CASGLTGTDTQYF
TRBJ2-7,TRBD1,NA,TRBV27,TGTGCCAGCAGTGGGGGGACAGGGGCATACGAGCAGTACTTC,CASSGGTGAYEQYF
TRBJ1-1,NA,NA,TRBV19,TGTGCCAGTAGTATAGACCCCTGGCCGGGGGGTTGGGGCACTGAAGCTTTCTTT,CASSIDPWPGGWGTEAFF
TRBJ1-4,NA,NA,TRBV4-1,TGCGCCAGCAGCCAACTTCGTGGGCCCCTTGAAAAACTGTTTTTT,CASSQLRGPLEKLFF
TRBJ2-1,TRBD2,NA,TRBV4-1,TGCGCCAGCAGCCAGGGGGTCTTGGCGTCGGGGAGGGAGGAGCAGTTCTTC,CASSQGVLASGREEQFF
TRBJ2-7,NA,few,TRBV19,TGTGCCAGTAGTACCTGGGACGGCTACGAGCAGTACTTC,CASSTWDGYEQYF
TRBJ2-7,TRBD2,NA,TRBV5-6,TGTGCCAGCAGCTTGGCACTAGCGGTCTACGAGCAGTACTTC,CASSLALAVYEQYF
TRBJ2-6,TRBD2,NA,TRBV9,TGTGCCAGCAGCCGAGCGGGATCTGGGGCCAACGTCCTGACTTTC,CASSRAGSGANVLTF
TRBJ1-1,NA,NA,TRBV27,TGTGCCAGCAGAAGCCAGGGGCGAAAAGAAGCTTTCTTT,CASRSQGRKEAFF
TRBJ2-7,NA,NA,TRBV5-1,TGCGCCAGCAGCTTGGGGGGAACTGAGCAGTACTTC,CASSLGGTEQYF
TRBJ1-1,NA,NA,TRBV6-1,TGTGCCAGCAGTGGCGACAGGACCTACACTGAAGCTTTCTTT,CASSGDRTYTEAFF
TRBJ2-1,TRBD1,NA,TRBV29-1,TGCAGCGTGGCCGGGACAGTTCGGGTTCATTCGGATGAGCAGTTCTTC,CSVAGTVRVHSDEQFF
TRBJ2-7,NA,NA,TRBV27,TGTGCCAGCAGTTTATGGGGTCACGAGCAGTACTTC,CASSLWGHEQYF
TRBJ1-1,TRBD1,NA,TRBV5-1,TGCGCCAGCTCCCCGGGACAGACACCTGAAGCTTTCTTT,CASSPGQTPEAFF
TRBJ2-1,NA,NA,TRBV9,TGTGCCAGCAGCGTAGATGTGGGCAGAGACAATGAGCAGTTCTTC,CASSVDVGRDNEQFF
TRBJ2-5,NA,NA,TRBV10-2,TGCGCCAGCAGTGAGTGGGGACCCCAAGAGACCCAGTACTTC,CASSEWGPQETQYF
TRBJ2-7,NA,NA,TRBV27,TGTGCCAGCAGTTTAATGGGGGGCGGGTACGAGCAGTACTTC,CASSLMGGGYEQYF
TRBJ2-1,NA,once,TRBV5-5,TGTGCCAGCAGCTTGGGTCCTAGTAGCTACAATGAGCAGTTCTTC,CASSLGPSSYNEQFF
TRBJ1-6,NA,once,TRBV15,TGTGCCACCAGGTTCTTAGGGGCATCGGATAACAGTTCACCCCTCCACTTT,CATRFLGASDNSSPLHF
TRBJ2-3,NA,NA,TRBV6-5,TGTGCCAGCAGTTACTCGGCGGAATCCACAGATACGCAGTATTTT,CASSYSAESTDTQYF
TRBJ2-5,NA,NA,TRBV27,TGTGCCAGCAGTTCATACCAAGAGACCCAGTACTTC,CASSSYQETQYF
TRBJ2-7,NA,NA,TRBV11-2,TGTGCCAGCGCCGGGGGCTACGAGCAGTACTTC,CASAGGYEQYF
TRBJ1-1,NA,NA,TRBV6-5,TGTGCCAGCAGTTACGCTCAAGTTTATAACACTGAAGCTTTCTTT,CASSYAQVYNTEAFF
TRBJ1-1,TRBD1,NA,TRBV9,TGTGCCAGCAGCCCCCCTGGACAGGGGAACACTGAAGCTTTCTTT,CASSPPGQGNTEAFF
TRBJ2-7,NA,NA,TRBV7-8,TGTGCCAGCAGCTTAGAAGGCCAGCGTTTCTACGAGCAGTACTTC,CASSLEGQRFYEQYF
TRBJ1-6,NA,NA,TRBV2,TGTGCCAGCAGTGAAGGGATCCTGAGCTCCTATAATTCACCCCTCCACTTT,CASSEGILSSYNSPLHF
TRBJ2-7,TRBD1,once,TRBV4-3,TGCGCCAGCAGTCAGAACAGGGGGCTTTACGAGCAGTACTTC,CASSQNRGLYEQYF
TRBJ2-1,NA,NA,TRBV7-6,TGTGCCAGCAGCCGCGGTGGGTGGAATGAGCAGTTCTTC,CASSRGGWNEQFF
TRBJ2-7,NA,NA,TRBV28,TGTGCCAGCAGTCTAGGGCTGCTCTCCTACGAGCAGTACTTC,CASSLGLLSYEQYF
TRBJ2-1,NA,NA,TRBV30,TGTGCCTGGAGTGCCCCCAAGGTCGGAAGGCCCGACAATGAGCAGTTCTTC,CAWSAPKVGRPDNEQFF
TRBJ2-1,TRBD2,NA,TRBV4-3,TGCGCCAGCAGCCTCCTTCCGGGACTAGCGGAGTACTACAATGAGCAGTTCTTC,CASSLLPGLAEYYNEQFF
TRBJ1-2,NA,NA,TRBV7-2,TGTGCCAGCAGCTTATCTAGGGGCCCCCACTATGGCTACACCTTC,CASSLSRGPHYGYTF
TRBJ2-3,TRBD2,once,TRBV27,TGTGCCAGCCACACCCTTAGCGGGGGGCGCACAGATACGCAGTATTTT,CASHTLSGGRTDTQYF
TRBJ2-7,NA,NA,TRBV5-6,TGTGCCAGCAGCTTCTTCTACTCCTACGAGCAGTACTTC,CASSFFYSYEQYF
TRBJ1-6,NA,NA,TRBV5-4,TGTGCCAGCAGCTATAAGACGAGTAGCTCCTATAATTCACCCCTCCACTTT,CASSYKTSSSYNSPLHF
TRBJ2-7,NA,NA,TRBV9,TGTGCCAGCAGCCCAATACCCGGGCCAGGGGGGACCTACGAGCAGTACTTC,CASSPIPGPGGTYEQYF
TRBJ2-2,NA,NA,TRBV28,TGTGCCAGCAGATCTACCGACACCGGGGAGCTGTTTTTT,CASRSTDTGELFF
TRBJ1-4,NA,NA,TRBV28,TGTGCCAGCAGTTTTAGTCTTCTGGGAGGAGAAAAACTGTTTTTT,CASSFSLLGGEKLFF
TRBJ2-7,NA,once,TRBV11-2,TGTGCCAGCAGCTTAGATAAGGCCTTCTACGAGCAGTACTTC,CASSLDKAFYEQYF
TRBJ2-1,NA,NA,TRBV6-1,TGTGCCAGCAGTGACACCCGGGGGAACTACAATGAGCAGTTCTTC,CASSDTRGNYNEQFF